This T cell receptor beta chain originates from a study of CD8 T cells in Susac syndrome. V shed 2 bases and J shed 3 bases, with 12 bases lying between them. CDR1 is SGHRS and CDR2 is YFSETQ in the germline V gene. There are 14 residues in the CDR3. Random hexamers were used to reverse transcribe roughly 0.5 to 1 ug of RNA. TCRdb processed the immunoSEQ multiplex PCR reads anew with MiXCR; each CDR3 protein has one entry. The sample holds about 200,000 distinct CDR3 sequences, 90% to 95% seen once. Sequencing used CD4+ T cells from PBMCs. The J gene is TRBJ2-7, the V gene TRBV5-1; D may be TRBD2 (6 bases). This sequence originates from a human donor with Susac syndrome. CDR3 sequence: CASSLTGELYEQYF. CDR3 nucleotides: TGCGCCAGCAGCTTAACGGGGGAACTCTACGAGCAGTACTTC. Drawing the rest from reference TRBV5-1 and TRBJ2-7, the complete variable domain is KAGVTQTPRYLIKTRGQQVTLSCSPISGHRSVSWYQQTPGQGLQFLFEYFSETQRNKGNFPGRFSGRQFSNSRSEMNVSTLELGDSALYLCASSLTGELYEQYFGPGTRLTVT.